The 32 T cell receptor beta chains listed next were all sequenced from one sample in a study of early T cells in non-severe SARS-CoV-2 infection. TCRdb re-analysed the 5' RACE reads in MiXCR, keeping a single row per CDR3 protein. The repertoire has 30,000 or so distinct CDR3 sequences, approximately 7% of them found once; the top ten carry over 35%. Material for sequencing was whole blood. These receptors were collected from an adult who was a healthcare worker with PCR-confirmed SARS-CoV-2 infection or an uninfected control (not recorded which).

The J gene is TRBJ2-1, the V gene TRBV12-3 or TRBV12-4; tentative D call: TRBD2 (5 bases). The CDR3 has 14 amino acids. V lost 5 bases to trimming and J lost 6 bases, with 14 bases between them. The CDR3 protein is CASSRTRGSNEQFF. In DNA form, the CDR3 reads TGTGCCAGCAGTCGGACTCGCGGCAGCAATGAGCAGTTCTTC.

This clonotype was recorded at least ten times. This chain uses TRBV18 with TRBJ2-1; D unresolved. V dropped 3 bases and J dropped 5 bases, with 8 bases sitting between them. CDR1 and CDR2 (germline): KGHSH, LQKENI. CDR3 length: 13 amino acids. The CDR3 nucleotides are TGTGCCAGCTCACCTGGACGGGACAATGAGCAGTTCTTC. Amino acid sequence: CASSPGRDNEQFF.

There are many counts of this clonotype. The CDR3 reads CASRREMGSNQPQHF. The CDR3, as DNA: TGCGCCAGCAGGAGGGAAATGGGAAGCAATCAGCCCCAGCATTTT. The chain combines TRBV4-1 with TRBJ1-5; no clear D. V lost 6 bases and J 1 base, leaving 13 bases between the germline ends. The CDR3 runs 15 residues. Germline V gene data show CDR1 as MGHRA and CDR2 as YSYEKL.

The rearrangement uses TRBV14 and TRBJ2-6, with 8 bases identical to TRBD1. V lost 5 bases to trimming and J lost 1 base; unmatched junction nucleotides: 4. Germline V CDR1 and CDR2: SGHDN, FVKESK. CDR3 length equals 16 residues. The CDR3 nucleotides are TGTGCCAGCAGCTACACAGGGGGATCTGGGGCCAACGTCCTGACTTTC. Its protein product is CASSYTGGSGANVLTF.

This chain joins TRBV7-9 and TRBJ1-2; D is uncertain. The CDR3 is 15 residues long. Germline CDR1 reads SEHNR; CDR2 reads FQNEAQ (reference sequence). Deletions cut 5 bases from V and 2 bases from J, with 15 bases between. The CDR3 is CASSPSSTGNYGYTF. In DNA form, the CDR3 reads TGTGCCAGCAGCCCCTCCTCGACGGGGAACTATGGCTACACCTTC.

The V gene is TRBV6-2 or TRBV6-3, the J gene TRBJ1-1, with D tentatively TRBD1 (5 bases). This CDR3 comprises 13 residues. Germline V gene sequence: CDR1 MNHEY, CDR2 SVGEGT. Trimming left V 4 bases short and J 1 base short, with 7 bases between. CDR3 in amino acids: CASSFGQNTEAFF. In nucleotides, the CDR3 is TGTGCCAGCAGTTTCGGACAGAACACTGAAGCTTTCTTT.

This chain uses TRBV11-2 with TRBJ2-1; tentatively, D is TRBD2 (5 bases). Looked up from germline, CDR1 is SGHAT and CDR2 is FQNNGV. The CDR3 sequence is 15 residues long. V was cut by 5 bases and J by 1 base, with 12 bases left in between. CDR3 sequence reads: CASSQTSSSYNEQFF. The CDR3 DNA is TGTGCCAGCAGCCAAACTAGTTCTTCCTACAATGAGCAGTTCTTC. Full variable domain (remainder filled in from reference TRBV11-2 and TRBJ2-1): EAGVAQSPRYKIIEKRQSVAFWCNPISGHATLYWYQQILGQGPKLLIQFQNNGVVDDSQLPKDRFSAERLKGVDSTLKIQPAKLEDSAVYLCASSQTSSSYNEQFFGPGTRLTVL.

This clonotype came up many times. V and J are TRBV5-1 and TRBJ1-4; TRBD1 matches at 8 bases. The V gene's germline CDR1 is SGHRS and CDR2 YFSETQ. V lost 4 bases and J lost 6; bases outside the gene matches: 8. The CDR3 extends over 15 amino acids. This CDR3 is CASSPVPGGDEKLFF. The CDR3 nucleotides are TGCGCCAGCAGCCCAGTCCCAGGGGGCGATGAAAAACTGTTTTTT.

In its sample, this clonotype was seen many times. The DNA of the CDR3 is TGTGCCAGCAGTCAGGGTAGGGTCTCGAACACTGAAGCTTTCTTT. Translating gives CASSQGRVSNTEAFF. The rearrangement joins TRBV6-1 to TRBJ1-1; D is perhaps TRBD1 (5 bases). The V gene's germline CDR1 is MNHNS and CDR2 SASEGT. Trimming shortened V by 5 bases and J by 1 base, and 14 bases separated the two germline ends. The length of the CDR3 is 15 residues.

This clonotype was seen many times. Here the CDR3 reads CASRAGTSGSYEQYF. The CDR3 nucleotides read TGCGCCAGCAGGGCCGGGACTAGCGGCTCCTACGAGCAGTACTTC. J is TRBJ2-7 and V is TRBV5-1, with 11 bases that match TRBD2. The CDR3 spans 15 residues. The V segment lost 5 bases and the J segment 0 bases; nucleotides outside the gene matches: 4. From germline, CDR1 is SGHRS and CDR2 YFSETQ.

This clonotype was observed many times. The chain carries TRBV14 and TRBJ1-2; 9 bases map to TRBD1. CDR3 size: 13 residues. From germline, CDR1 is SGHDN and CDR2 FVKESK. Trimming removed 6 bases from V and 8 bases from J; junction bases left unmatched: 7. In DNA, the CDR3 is TGTGCCAGCAGGCCCACAGGGGGCGAAGGCTACACCTTC. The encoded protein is CASRPTGGEGYTF.

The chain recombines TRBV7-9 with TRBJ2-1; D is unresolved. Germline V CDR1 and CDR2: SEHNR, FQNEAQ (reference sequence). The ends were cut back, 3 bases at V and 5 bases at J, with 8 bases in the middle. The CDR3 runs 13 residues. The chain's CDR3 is CASSLTEHNEQFF. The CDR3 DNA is TGTGCCAGCAGCTTGACCGAACACAATGAGCAGTTCTTC.

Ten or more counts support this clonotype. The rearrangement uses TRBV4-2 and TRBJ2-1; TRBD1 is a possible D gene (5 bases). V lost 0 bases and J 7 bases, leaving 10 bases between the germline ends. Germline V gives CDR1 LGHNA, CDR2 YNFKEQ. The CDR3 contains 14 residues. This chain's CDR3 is CASSQDRGWNEQFF. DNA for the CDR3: TGTGCCAGCAGCCAAGATAGGGGCTGGAATGAGCAGTTCTTC.

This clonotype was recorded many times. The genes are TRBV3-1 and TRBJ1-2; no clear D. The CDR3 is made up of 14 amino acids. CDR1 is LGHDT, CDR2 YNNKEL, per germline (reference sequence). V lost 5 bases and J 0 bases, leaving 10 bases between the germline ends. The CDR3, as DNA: TGTGCCAGCAGCGTTCACGCAGCTAACTATGGCTACACCTTC. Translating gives CASSVHAANYGYTF.

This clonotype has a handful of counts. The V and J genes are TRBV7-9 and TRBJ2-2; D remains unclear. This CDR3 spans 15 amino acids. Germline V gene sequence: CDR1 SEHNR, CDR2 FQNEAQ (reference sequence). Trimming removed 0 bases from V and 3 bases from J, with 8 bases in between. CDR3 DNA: TGTGCCAGCAGCTTAGCGTCGGACCACACCGGGGAGCTGTTTTTT. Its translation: CASSLASDHTGELFF.

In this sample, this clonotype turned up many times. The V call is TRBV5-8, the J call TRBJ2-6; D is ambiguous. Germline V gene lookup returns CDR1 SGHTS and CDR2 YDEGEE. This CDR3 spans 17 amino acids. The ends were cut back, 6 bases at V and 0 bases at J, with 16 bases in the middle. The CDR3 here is CASTLPGQSSGANVLTF. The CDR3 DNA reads TGTGCCAGCACCTTACCGGGCCAGAGCTCTGGGGCCAACGTCCTGACTTTC.

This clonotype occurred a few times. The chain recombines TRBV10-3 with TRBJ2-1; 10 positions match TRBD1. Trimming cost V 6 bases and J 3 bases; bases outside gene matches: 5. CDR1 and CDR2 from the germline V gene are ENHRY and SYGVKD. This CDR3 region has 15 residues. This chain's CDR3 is CAIRNGQGDYNEQFF. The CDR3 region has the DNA TGTGCCATCAGAAACGGACAGGGGGACTACAATGAGCAGTTCTTC.

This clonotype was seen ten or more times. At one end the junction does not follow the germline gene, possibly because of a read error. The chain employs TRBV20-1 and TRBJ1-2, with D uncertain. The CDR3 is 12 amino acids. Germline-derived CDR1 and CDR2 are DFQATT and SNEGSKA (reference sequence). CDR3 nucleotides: TGTATCGCTAGTAGTCTGAGCTATGGCTACACCTTC. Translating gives CIASSLSYGYTF.

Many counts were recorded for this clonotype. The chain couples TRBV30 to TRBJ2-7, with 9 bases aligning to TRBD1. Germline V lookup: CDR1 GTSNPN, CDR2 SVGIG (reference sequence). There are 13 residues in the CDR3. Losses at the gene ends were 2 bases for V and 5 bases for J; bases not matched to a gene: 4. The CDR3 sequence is CAWSIGTGNEQYF. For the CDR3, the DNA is TGTGCCTGGAGTATTGGGACAGGGAACGAGCAGTACTTC.

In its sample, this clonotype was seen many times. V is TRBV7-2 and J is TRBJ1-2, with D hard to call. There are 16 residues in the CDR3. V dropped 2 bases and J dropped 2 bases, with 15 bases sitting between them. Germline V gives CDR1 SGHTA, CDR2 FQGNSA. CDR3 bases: TGTGCCAGCAGCTTAAACGGCGATCCTTTAAACTATGGCTACACCTTC. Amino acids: CASSLNGDPLNYGYTF.

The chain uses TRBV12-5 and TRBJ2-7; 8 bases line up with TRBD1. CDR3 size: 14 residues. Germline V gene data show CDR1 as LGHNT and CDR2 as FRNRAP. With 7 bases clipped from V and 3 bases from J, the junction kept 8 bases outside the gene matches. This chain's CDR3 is CASARGQGGYEQYF. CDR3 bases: TGTGCTAGTGCCCGAGGACAGGGTGGCTACGAGCAGTACTTC.

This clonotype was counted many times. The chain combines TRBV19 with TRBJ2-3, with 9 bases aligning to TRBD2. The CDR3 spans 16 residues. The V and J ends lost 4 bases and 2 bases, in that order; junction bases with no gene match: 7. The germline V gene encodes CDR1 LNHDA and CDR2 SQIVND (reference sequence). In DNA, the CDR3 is TGTGCCAGTAGTAACTCCCTAGCGGGGAACACAGATACGCAGTATTTT. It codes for CASSNSLAGNTDTQYF. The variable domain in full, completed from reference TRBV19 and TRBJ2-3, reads DGGITQSPKYLFRKEGQNVTLSCEQNLNHDAMYWYRQDPGQGLRLIYYSQIVNDFQKGDIAEGYSVSREKKESFPLTVTSAQKNPTAFYLCASSNSLAGNTDTQYFGPGTRLTVL.

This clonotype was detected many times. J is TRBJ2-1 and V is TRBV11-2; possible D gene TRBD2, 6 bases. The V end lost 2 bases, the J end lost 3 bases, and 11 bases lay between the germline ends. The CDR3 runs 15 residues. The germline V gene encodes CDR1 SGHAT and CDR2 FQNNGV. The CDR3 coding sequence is TGTGCCAGCAGCTTATCAGCGGGCTTCTACAATGAGCAGTTCTTC. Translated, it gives CASSLSAGFYNEQFF.

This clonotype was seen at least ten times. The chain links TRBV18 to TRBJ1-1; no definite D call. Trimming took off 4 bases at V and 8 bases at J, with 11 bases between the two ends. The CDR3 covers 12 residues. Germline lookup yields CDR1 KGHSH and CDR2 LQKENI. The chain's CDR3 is CASSLRTLEAFF. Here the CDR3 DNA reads TGTGCCAGCTCACTGCGGACTTTGGAAGCTTTCTTT.

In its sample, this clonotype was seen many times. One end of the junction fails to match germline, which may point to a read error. CDR3 sequence: CSAPIPGLVVRIF. In DNA, the CDR3 is TGCAGTGCTCCCATCCCGGGACTAGTCGTACGGATCTTC. The rearrangement links TRBV20-1 to TRBJ2-1; 8 bases agree with TRBD2. The CDR3 spans 13 residues. The germline gives CDR1 DFQATT, CDR2 SNEGSKA (reference sequence).

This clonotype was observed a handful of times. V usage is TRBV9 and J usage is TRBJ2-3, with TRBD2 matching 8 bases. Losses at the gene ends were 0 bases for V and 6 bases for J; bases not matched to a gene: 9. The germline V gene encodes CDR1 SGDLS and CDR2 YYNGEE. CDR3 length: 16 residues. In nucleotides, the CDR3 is TGTGCCAGCAGCGTAGATAGTAGCGGGGCAGCGGATACGCAGTATTTT. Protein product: CASSVDSSGAADTQYF.

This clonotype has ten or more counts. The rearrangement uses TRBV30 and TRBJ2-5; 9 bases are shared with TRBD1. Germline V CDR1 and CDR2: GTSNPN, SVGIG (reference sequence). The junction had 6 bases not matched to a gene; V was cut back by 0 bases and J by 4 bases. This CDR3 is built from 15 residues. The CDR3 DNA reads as TGTGCCTGGAGTGTTCTCCGGGACAGGGCAGAGACCCAGTACTTC. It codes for CAWSVLRDRAETQYF.

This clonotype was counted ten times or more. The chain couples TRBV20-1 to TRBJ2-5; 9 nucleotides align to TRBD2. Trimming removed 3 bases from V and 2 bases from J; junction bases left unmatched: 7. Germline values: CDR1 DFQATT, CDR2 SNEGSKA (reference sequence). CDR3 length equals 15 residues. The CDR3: CSARSAGGKQETQYF. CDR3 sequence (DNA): TGCAGTGCTAGGAGTGCGGGGGGGAAACAAGAGACCCAGTACTTC.

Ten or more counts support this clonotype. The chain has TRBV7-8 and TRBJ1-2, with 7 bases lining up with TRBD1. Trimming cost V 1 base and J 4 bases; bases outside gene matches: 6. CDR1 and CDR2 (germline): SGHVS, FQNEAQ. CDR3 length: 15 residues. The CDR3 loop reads CASSLEGARSYGYTF. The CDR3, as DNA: TGTGCCAGCAGCTTAGAGGGGGCGCGGAGCTATGGCTACACCTTC.

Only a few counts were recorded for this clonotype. The CDR3, as DNA: TGTGCCAGCAGCGCCCATATACGGGATACGCAGTATTTT. Its protein is CASSAHIRDTQYF. The chain has TRBV2 and TRBJ2-3; unclear D gene. The germline CDR1 and CDR2 sequences are SNHLY and FYNNEI. This CDR3 comprises 13 residues. V lost 6 bases and J 6 bases, leaving 13 bases between the germline ends. The variable domain in full, completed from reference TRBV2 and TRBJ2-3, reads EPEVTQTPSHQVTQMGQEVILRCVPISNHLYFYWYRQILGQKVEFLVSFYNNEISEKSEIFDDQFSVERPDGSNFTLKIRSTKLEDSAMYFCASSAHIRDTQYFGPGTRLTVL.

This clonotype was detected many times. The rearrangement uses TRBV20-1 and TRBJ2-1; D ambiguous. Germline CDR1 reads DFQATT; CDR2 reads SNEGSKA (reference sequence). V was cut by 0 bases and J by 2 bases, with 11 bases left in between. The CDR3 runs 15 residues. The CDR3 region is CSARDPSIPYNEQFF. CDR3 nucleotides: TGCAGTGCTAGAGATCCTTCTATTCCCTACAATGAGCAGTTCTTC.

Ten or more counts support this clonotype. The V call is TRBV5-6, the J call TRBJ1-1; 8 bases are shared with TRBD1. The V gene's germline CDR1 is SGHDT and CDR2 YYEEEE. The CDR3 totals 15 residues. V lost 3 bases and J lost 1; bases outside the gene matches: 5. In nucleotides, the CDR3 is TGTGCCAGCAGCTCAGACAGGGGTTCGAACACTGAAGCTTTCTTT. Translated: CASSSDRGSNTEAFF.